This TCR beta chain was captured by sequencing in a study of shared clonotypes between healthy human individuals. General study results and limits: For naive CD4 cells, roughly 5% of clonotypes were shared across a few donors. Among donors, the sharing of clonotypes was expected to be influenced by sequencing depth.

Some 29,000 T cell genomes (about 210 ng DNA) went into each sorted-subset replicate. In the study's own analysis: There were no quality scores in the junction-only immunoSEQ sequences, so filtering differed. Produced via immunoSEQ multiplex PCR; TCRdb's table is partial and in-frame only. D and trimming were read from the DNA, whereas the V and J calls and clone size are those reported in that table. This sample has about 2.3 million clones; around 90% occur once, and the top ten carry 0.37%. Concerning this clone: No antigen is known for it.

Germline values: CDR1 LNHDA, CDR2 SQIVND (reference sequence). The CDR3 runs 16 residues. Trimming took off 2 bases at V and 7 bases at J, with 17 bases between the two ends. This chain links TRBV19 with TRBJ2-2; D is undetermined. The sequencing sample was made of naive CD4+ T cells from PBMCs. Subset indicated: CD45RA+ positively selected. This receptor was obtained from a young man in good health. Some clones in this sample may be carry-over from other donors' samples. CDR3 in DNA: TGTGCCAGTAGTATAAACTTGGGTGGTACTGGCGGGGAGCTGTTTTTT. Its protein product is CASSINLGGTGGELFF.